This is a list of T cell receptor beta chains from one sample in a study of T cell responses to AZD1222 COVID-19 vaccine. This table comes from immunoSEQ multiplex PCR, and its TCRdb copy is limited to in-frame clones, with some not included. Counted here are tens of thousands of clones, approximately 90% occurring once; the ten biggest clones make up roughly 5%. Here the sequenced sample was peripheral blood, taken 28 days after the second AZD1222 dose. The receptors derive from an adult who received the AZD1222 COVID-19 vaccine. Both conserved end residues are part of each CDR3. Fields, in order: J gene, D gene, CDR3 length, clone size, V gene, CDR3 DNA, CDR3 protein. The D gene is left open where the match is weak. Clone size is stated in some rows and not others, as once, few, many or a class when expanded.

TRBJ2-3,TRBD1,17,NA,TRBV10-3,TGTGCCATCAGTGCGGGGACAGGGGCTCCTAGCACAGATACGCAGTATTTT,CAISAGTGAPSTDTQYF
TRBJ1-3,TRBD1,14,NA,TRBV3-1/TRBV3-2,TGTGCCAGCAGCCACAGGGGGTCCGGAAACACCATATATTTT,CASSHRGSGNTIYF
TRBJ1-2,NA,14,NA,TRBV7-2,TGTGCCAGCAGCCCCCGGACAGATAACTATGGCTACACCTTC,CASSPRTDNYGYTF
TRBJ1-1,NA,14,NA,TRBV6-2/TRBV6-3,TGTGCCAGCAGTTATAGGAGGGTGAACACTGAAGCTTTCTTT,CASSYRRVNTEAFF
TRBJ2-7,TRBD2,14,NA,TRBV6-5,TGTGCCAGCAGTATCCGACTAGCGGGCTACGAGCAGTACTTC,CASSIRLAGYEQYF
TRBJ1-1,NA,15,NA,TRBV28,TGTGCCAGCAGTTTAGGGGGGGTTGTGAACACTGAAGCTTTCTTT,CASSLGGVVNTEAFF
TRBJ1-2,TRBD1,15,NA,TRBV19,TGTGCCAGTAGTATAGCTACGACAGGGGGCTATGGCTACACCTTC,CASSIATTGGYGYTF
TRBJ1-6,NA,13,NA,TRBV3-1/TRBV3-2,TGTGCCAGCAGCCAAAGGGAACATTCACCCCTCCACTTT,CASSQREHSPLHF
TRBJ1-1,NA,14,NA,TRBV11-2,TGTGCCAGCAGCGATATATCCACGAACACTGAAGCTTTCTTT,CASSDISTNTEAFF
TRBJ2-3,NA,14,NA,TRBV11-2,TGTGCCAGCAGCTCGATAGGGCGCACAGATACGCAGTATTTT,CASSSIGRTDTQYF
TRBJ1-2,TRBD1,15,NA,TRBV6-1,TGTGCCAGCAGTGAGCCTGGCAGGGGGAACTATGGCTACACCTTC,CASSEPGRGNYGYTF
TRBJ2-7,TRBD1,13,NA,TRBV28,TGTGCCAGCACCCGGACAGGGCTCGACGAGCAGTACTTC,CASTRTGLDEQYF
TRBJ2-1,TRBD2,17,NA,TRBV10-3,TGTGCCATCAGTGAATCGACTAGCGGGAGCTCCTACAATGAGCAGTTCTTC,CAISESTSGSSYNEQFF
TRBJ1-1,NA,14,NA,TRBV5-1,TGCGCCAGCAGCTTCGAACTCATGAACACTGAAGCTTTCTTT,CASSFELMNTEAFF
TRBJ2-1,NA,16,NA,TRBV7-2,TGTGCCAGCAGGCGCACTACAGGAGACCTCTACAATGAGCAGTTCTTC,CASRRTTGDLYNEQFF
TRBJ2-2,NA,15,few,TRBV2,TGTGCCAGCAGTGGTTTTGGGCAGGGGAGAGGGGAGCTGTTTTTT,CASSGFGQGRGELFF
TRBJ1-6,NA,13,once,TRBV6-2/TRBV6-3,TGTGCCAGCAGTTACGCAGGGTATAGCGCCCTCCACTTT,CASSYAGYSALHF
TRBJ1-5,NA,15,NA,TRBV28,TGTGCCAGCACCTCTCCGACAGCGTCAAATCAGCCCCAGCATTTT,CASTSPTASNQPQHF
TRBJ1-2,TRBD1,13,NA,TRBV9,TGTGCCAGCAGCCCAGGGACAGCCTATGGCTACACCTTC,CASSPGTAYGYTF
TRBJ2-3,TRBD2,14,NA,TRBV19,TGTGCCAGTAAGAGGACTAGCGGCACAGATACGCAGTATTTT,CASKRTSGTDTQYF
TRBJ2-2,NA,12,NA,TRBV7-3,TGTGCCAGCAGCTCAGACACCGGGGAGCTGTTTTTT,CASSSDTGELFF
TRBJ2-3,NA,14,once,TRBV3-1/TRBV3-2,TGTGCCAGCAGCCAAGACAGGGTTGCAGATACGCAGTATTTT,CASSQDRVADTQYF
TRBJ2-7,NA,16,NA,TRBV20-1,TGCAGTGCTAGTAGGCCCCTGACAGGTGGGGCTTACGAGCAGTACTTC,CSASRPLTGGAYEQYF
TRBJ1-2,NA,14,NA,TRBV7-2,TGTGCCAGCAGCTTAATCCGGGGTACGGAAGGCTACACCTTC,CASSLIRGTEGYTF
TRBJ2-3,NA,13,NA,TRBV5-1,TGCGCCAGCAGCCACGGCGGCACAGATACGCAGTATTTT,CASSHGGTDTQYF
TRBJ2-5,TRBD2,15,NA,TRBV2,TGTGCCAGCAAAGGGACTAGCGGGCCCCAAGAGACCCAGTACTTC,CASKGTSGPQETQYF
TRBJ1-2,NA,15,NA,TRBV7-2,TGTGCCAGCAGCCTAGGGGGGCCGCGGAACTATGGCTACACCTTC,CASSLGGPRNYGYTF
TRBJ2-5,NA,13,NA,TRBV19,TGTGCCTCCCAGCGGTTGGGGTGGGAGACCCAGTACTTC,CASQRLGWETQYF
TRBJ2-6,NA,14,NA,TRBV19,TGTGCCAGTAATATTGGGCTAGGGGCCAACGTCCTGACTTTC,CASNIGLGANVLTF
TRBJ2-2,NA,18,NA,TRBV6-6,TGTGCCAGCAGTCACAATGGGGGTTTCGAGTCGAACACCGGGGAGCTGTTTTTT,CASSHNGGFESNTGELFF
TRBJ2-4,TRBD1,18,NA,TRBV14,TGTGCCAGCAGCCAGCCCGGGACAGGACCCTTAGCCAAAAACATTCAGTACTTC,CASSQPGTGPLAKNIQYF
TRBJ2-7,TRBD1,16,NA,TRBV4-1,TGCGCCAGCAGCCAGCCCGCATTTCGGGACAGCTACGAGCAGTACTTC,CASSQPAFRDSYEQYF
TRBJ2-5,NA,11,NA,TRBV29-1,TGCAGCGTTGGGCCCCAAGAGACCCAGTACTTC,CSVGPQETQYF
TRBJ1-2,NA,14,NA,TRBV6-1,TGTGCCAGCAGTGAAGAAGCTTACGTTATCGGCTACACCTTC,CASSEEAYVIGYTF
TRBJ1-5,NA,16,NA,TRBV24-1,TGTGCCACCAGTGACTCGAGCAGGCGTAGCAATCAGCCCCAGCATTTT,CATSDSSRRSNQPQHF
TRBJ2-3,NA,14,few,TRBV29-1,TGCAGCGTTGCCGGGACTGATAACACAGATACGCAGTATTTT,CSVAGTDNTDTQYF
TRBJ1-2,TRBD1,14,NA,TRBV5-1,TGCGCCAGCAGCTCCCCGGGACAGGGATATGGCTACACCTTC,CASSSPGQGYGYTF
TRBJ1-6,NA,16,NA,TRBV28,TGTGCCAGCAGTTTACCGGGAATAGGATATAATTCACCCCTCCACTTT,CASSLPGIGYNSPLHF
TRBJ2-1,NA,16,once,TRBV19,TGTGCCAGTAGTATTCCCGGTGGCGTGGGGTACAATGAGCAGTTCTTC,CASSIPGGVGYNEQFF
TRBJ2-7,NA,14,NA,TRBV9,TGTGCCAGCAGCGTAGATGGGAGCTCCTACGAGCAGTACTTC,CASSVDGSSYEQYF
TRBJ1-2,NA,10,NA,TRBV2,TGTGCCAGCAGGGACTATGGCTACACCTTC,CASRDYGYTF
TRBJ2-2,NA,16,NA,TRBV5-6,TGTGCCAGCAGCTTCCGACGGACTCAGAACACCGGGGAGCTGTTTTTT,CASSFRRTQNTGELFF
TRBJ2-7,TRBD2,15,few,TRBV10-2,TGCGCCAGCATCCGGGGGGACGGGAGCTCCTACGAGCAGTACTTC,CASIRGDGSSYEQYF
TRBJ2-7,NA,11,NA,TRBV6-5,TGTGCCAGCAGGGGCCCCTACGAGCAGTACTTC,CASRGPYEQYF
TRBJ2-7,NA,15,NA,TRBV4-2,TGTGCCAGCAGCCAAGACGACGGAGACGCCTACGAGCAGTACTTC,CASSQDDGDAYEQYF
TRBJ1-6,TRBD1,14,NA,TRBV30,TGTGCCTTATACAGGGGTTCCTATAATTCACCCCTCCACTTT,CALYRGSYNSPLHF
TRBJ2-1,TRBD2,15,once,TRBV6-5,TGTGCCAGCAAACTAGAGCGGGGGGGTAGGAATGAGCAGTTCTTC,CASKLERGGRNEQFF
TRBJ2-2,TRBD2,15,NA,TRBV30,TGTGCCCGACGGACTAGCGGGGTACCTACCGGGGAGCTGTTTTTT,CARRTSGVPTGELFF
TRBJ2-7,NA,14,NA,TRBV10-2,TGCGCCAGCAGTTCGGCGGGGAAGACCTACGAGCAGTACTTC,CASSSAGKTYEQYF
TRBJ2-3,TRBD2,14,NA,TRBV3-1/TRBV3-2,TGTGCCAGCAGCCAACGGGGGGTCACAGATACGCAGTATTTT,CASSQRGVTDTQYF
TRBJ2-5,TRBD2,13,few,TRBV10-1,TGCGCCACGACTGTGGTGGGGGGGGAGACCCAGTACTTC,CATTVVGGETQYF
TRBJ2-7,NA,16,NA,TRBV6-2/TRBV6-3,TGTGCCAGCAGCCTAAATAGACAAGGTCTACGCATCGAGCAGTACTTC,CASSLNRQGLRIEQYF
TRBJ1-1,NA,15,few,TRBV27,TGTGCCAGCAGTTTTCGACAGTGGGGGAACACTGAAGCTTTCTTT,CASSFRQWGNTEAFF
TRBJ1-5,TRBD1,14,NA,TRBV28,TGTGCCACCAGCACTACAGGGGGCAATCAGCCCCAGCATTTT,CATSTTGGNQPQHF
TRBJ1-4,NA,13,NA,TRBV19,TGTGCCAGTAGTATATGGGAAGGAGGAGGACTGTTTTTT,CASSIWEGGGLFF
TRBJ2-7,NA,14,NA,TRBV5-1,TGCGCCAGCAGCTTGGGGGACCCAACCTACGAGCAGTACTTC,CASSLGDPTYEQYF